The 2 T cell receptor beta chains reported below all come from one sample, sequenced in a study of siplizumab effects on memory and regulatory T cells. Sequencing used immunoSEQ multiplex PCR; TCRdb keeps in-frame clones, though not all of them. Of about 7,200 clones in the sample, about a third were seen once. Which antigens these TCRs recognize remains unknown. The authors kept the mixed lymphocyte reaction cells in coculture at 37°C for over five days. The sequenced sample consisted of CFSE-low (dividing) CD8+ T cells sorted from an allogeneic mixed lymphocyte reaction. Receptors were obtained from a human donor in good health; the cells came from an allogeneic mixed lymphocyte reaction.

The rearrangement links TRBV28 to TRBJ2-3, with D perhaps TRBD1 (5 bases). The CDR3 runs 13 residues. In germline, CDR1 is MDHEN, CDR2 SYDVKM. V was cut by 5 bases and J by 2 bases, with 8 bases left in between. CDR3 amino acids: CASSEGDTDTQYF. CDR3 DNA sequence: TGTGCCAGCAGTGAAGGGGACACAGATACGCAGTATTTT. The whole variable domain, filled in from reference TRBV28 and TRBJ2-3, reads DVKVTQSSRYLVKRTGEKVFLECVQDMDHENMFWYRQDPGLGLRLIYFSYDVKMKEKGDIPEGYSVSREKKERFSLILESASTNQTSMYLCASSEGDTDTQYFGPGTRLTVL.

The rearrangement links TRBV6-5 to TRBJ2-5; the D gene is possibly TRBD2 (6 bases). V was cut by 7 bases and J by 1 base, with 13 bases left in between. The CDR3 spans 14 residues. The germline gives CDR1 MNHEY, CDR2 SVGAGI. The CDR3 DNA is TGTGCCAGCAAACTTAGCGGAAGCCAAGAGACCCAGTACTTC. It translates to CASKLSGSQETQYF.